This entry describes one T cell receptor (beta chain). Its antigen is not known. The junction shows a germline mismatch at one end, possibly a read error. This CDR3 has 14 residues. Per germline, CDR1 LNHNV and CDR2 YYDKDF (reference sequence). In the PCR, 60 Vbeta and 13 Jbeta primers were used. Data came from immunoSEQ multiplex PCR; TCRdb stores just in-frame clones and leaves some out. The sample consists of 90,000 to 120,000 clones, roughly three quarters of them appearing once. The data were taken from a study of cytomegalovirus exposure and HLA in healthy donors. Study-wide results and caveats: Evidence from a later analysis indicated that most CMV-associated TCR beta chains looked HLA-restricted. HLA-A and HLA-B allele assignments for most subjects were reportedly predicted accurately using TCR beta sequences. The study labeled 180 or so TCR beta chains cytomegalovirus-associated. HLA alleles were associated with fewer than 20,000 TCR beta sequences in a later analysis at 0.05 false discovery rate.

Sequencing input: PBMCs. The source is a man younger than 30 in good health and CMV-seronegative. The chain uses TRBV15 and TRBJ1-2; D gene unclear. The chain's CDR3 is CAASIFQSNYGYTF. CDR3 bases: TGTGCCGCCAGCATATTTCAGTCGAACTATGGCTACACCTTC.